This T cell receptor (beta chain) came from a study of CD4 T cells in relation to SARS-CoV-2 and coronaviruses. This CDR3 is 12 amino acids long. V was trimmed by 0 bases and J by 3 bases, leaving 4 bases between them. Per germline, CDR1 SGHRS and CDR2 YFSETQ. Data came from immunoSEQ multiplex PCR; TCRdb stores just in-frame clones and leaves some out. The top ten hold about 18% of the sample, which has about 21,000 clones, about 77% seen once. Worth noting for this clone: Its target is unknown.

CD4+ T cells from unexposed donors were obtained before the COVID-19 pandemic (2011-2018). CD4+ T cells were isolated from the cells after roughly 11 days of culture. The sample was CD4+ T cells from PBMCs, cultured in vitro. This chain connects TRBV5-1 to TRBJ2-7, with D uncertain. The sequence came from a human donor in good health. The CDR3 nucleotides are TGCGCCAGCAGCTTGGCTGACTACGAGCAGTACTTC. This codes for CASSLADYEQYF.